This is a list of T cell receptor beta chains from one sample in a study of cytomegalovirus exposure and HLA in healthy donors. Here immunoSEQ multiplex PCR was the method, and the copy in TCRdb shows in-frame clones only, minus some. Of 150,000 or so clones detected, 70% to 90% appear once; the ten largest clones hold 6.2%. Sequenced: PBMCs. These TCRs come from a woman aged 30 to 39 in good health and CMV-seropositive. CDR3s include the opening cysteine and the closing phenylalanine or tryptophan. A D gene is named only where the DNA matches it firmly. Clone size is shown for a subset of rows, as once, few, many or a class of expanded clone.

J: TRBJ1-5
size: -
D: TRBD1
V: TRBV19
DNA: TGTGCCAGTAGTCTCCGACAGGGGGGGCAGCCCCAGCATTTT
CDR3: CASSLRQGGQPQHF

J: TRBJ2-5
size: -
D: TRBD2
V: TRBV29-1
DNA: TGCAGCGTTGACCTAGCGGGAGGCGGGGAGACCCAGTACTTC
CDR3: CSVDLAGGGETQYF

J: TRBJ2-1
size: -
D: TRBD2
V: TRBV27
DNA: TGTGCCAGCAGTTTCCTGGGACTAGCGGGATTTGAGCAGTTCTTC
CDR3: CASSFLGLAGFEQFF

J: TRBJ2-5
size: -
D: -
V: TRBV27
DNA: TGTGCCAGCAGTTCCGGTCCGACCCAGTACTTC
CDR3: CASSSGPTQYF

J: TRBJ2-7
size: -
D: -
V: TRBV27
DNA: TGTGCCAGCAGCCCGGACTTCTCCTACGAGCAGTACTTC
CDR3: CASSPDFSYEQYF

J: TRBJ1-2
size: once
D: -
V: TRBV5-6
DNA: TGTGCCAGCAGCTCGACTTACTATGGCTACACCTTC
CDR3: CASSSTYYGYTF

J: TRBJ2-5
size: -
D: TRBD2
V: TRBV28
DNA: TGTGCCAGCGCTAGCGGGAGGGCCGGGGAGACCCAGTACTTC
CDR3: CASASGRAGETQYF

J: TRBJ2-5
size: -
D: TRBD1
V: TRBV27
DNA: TGTGCCAGCAGTTCCTTACGCCTAGACAGGGAAGAGACCCAGTACTTC
CDR3: CASSSLRLDREETQYF

J: TRBJ2-3
size: -
D: -
V: TRBV7-2
DNA: TGTGCCAGCAGCTTTGGGGGGTTCACAGATACGCAGTATTTT
CDR3: CASSFGGFTDTQYF

J: TRBJ2-1
size: -
D: TRBD2
V: TRBV19
DNA: TGTGCCAGTAGTCCTGGGACTACTGAGCAGTTCTTC
CDR3: CASSPGTTEQFF

J: TRBJ2-3
size: -
D: -
V: TRBV6-6
DNA: TGTGCCAGCAGTTCAGTGGTTAGCACAGATACGCAGTATTTT
CDR3: CASSSVVSTDTQYF

J: TRBJ1-1
size: -
D: -
V: TRBV6-1
DNA: TGTGCCAGCAGTGGCTCAGTGAACACTGAAGCTTTCTTT
CDR3: CASSGSVNTEAFF

J: TRBJ2-7
size: -
D: TRBD2
V: TRBV5-1
DNA: TGCGCCAGCAGTGGGGGGGGACCCGACGAGCAGTACTTC
CDR3: CASSGGGPDEQYF

J: TRBJ2-3
size: -
D: TRBD2
V: TRBV7-8
DNA: TGTGCCAGCAGCTTAGCCCCGACTAGCGGGGCGGGGCATACGCAGTATTTT
CDR3: CASSLAPTSGAGHTQYF

J: TRBJ1-2
size: many
D: TRBD1
V: TRBV28
DNA: TGTGCCAGCAGTCTAAACGACAGGGGCAGCTACACCTTC
CDR3: CASSLNDRGSYTF

J: TRBJ2-1
size: -
D: TRBD2
V: TRBV29-1
DNA: TGCAGCGTTGAAGAACTAGCGGTGGATGAGCAGTTCTTC
CDR3: CSVEELAVDEQFF

J: TRBJ2-7
size: few
D: -
V: TRBV7-9
DNA: TGTGCCAGCAGCCCAGACAGCCTTAACTACGAGCAGTACTTC
CDR3: CASSPDSLNYEQYF

J: TRBJ1-1
size: -
D: -
V: TRBV29-1
DNA: TGCAGCGTTCCAGCTTCGCGGGGGGGAGGCACTGAAGCTTTCTTT
CDR3: CSVPASRGGGTEAFF

J: TRBJ1-2
size: -
D: -
V: TRBV18
DNA: TGTGCCAGCTCACCAGGCCGGGAAGGATTTTACACCTTC
CDR3: CASSPGREGFYTF

J: TRBJ2-5
size: -
D: -
V: TRBV6-1
DNA: TGTGCCAGCAGTGCAGGCAGGGCGTTCCAAGAGACCCAGTACTTC
CDR3: CASSAGRAFQETQYF

J: TRBJ2-2
size: -
D: -
V: TRBV11-2
DNA: TGTGCCAGCAGGGCTTGGGACTGGGCAGGGGGAATCGAGGACGGGGAGCTGTTTTTT
CDR3: CASRAWDWAGGIEDGELFF

J: TRBJ2-3
size: -
D: -
V: TRBV5-4
DNA: TGTGCCAGCAGCCCACAGCCAGATACGCAGTATTTT
CDR3: CASSPQPDTQYF

J: TRBJ1-1
size: -
D: TRBD1
V: TRBV28
DNA: TGTGCCAGCAGCTCGCCACGGACAGGGGTGAGTGGTGAAGCTTTCTTT
CDR3: CASSSPRTGVSGEAFF

J: TRBJ1-1
size: once
D: TRBD1
V: TRBV28
DNA: TGTGCCAGCAGGCTCCGGGACAGGGGGGAAGCTTTCTTT
CDR3: CASRLRDRGEAFF

J: TRBJ2-1
size: -
D: TRBD1
V: TRBV27
DNA: TGTGCCAGCAGTCGATGGACAGGATCCAATGAGCAGTTCTTC
CDR3: CASSRWTGSNEQFF

J: TRBJ2-2
size: -
D: -
V: TRBV2
DNA: TGTGCCAGCAGTTCTAGGGACATGCCGACCGGGGAGCTGTTTTTT
CDR3: CASSSRDMPTGELFF